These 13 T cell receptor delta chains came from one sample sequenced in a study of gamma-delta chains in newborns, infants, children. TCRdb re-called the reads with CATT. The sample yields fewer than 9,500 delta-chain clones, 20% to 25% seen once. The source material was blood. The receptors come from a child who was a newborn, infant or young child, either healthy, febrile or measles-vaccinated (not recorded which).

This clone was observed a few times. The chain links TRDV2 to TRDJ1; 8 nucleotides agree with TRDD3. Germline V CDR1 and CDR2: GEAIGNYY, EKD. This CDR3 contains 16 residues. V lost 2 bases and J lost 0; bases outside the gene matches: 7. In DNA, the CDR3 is TGTGCCTGTGACATCCTGGGGGAGACGTACACCGATAAACTCATCTTT. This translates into CACDILGETYTDKLIF.

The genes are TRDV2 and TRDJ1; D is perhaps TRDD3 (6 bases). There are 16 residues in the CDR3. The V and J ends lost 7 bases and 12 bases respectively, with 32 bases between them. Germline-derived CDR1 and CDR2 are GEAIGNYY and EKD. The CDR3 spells CAWDCIRATGTDNIIF. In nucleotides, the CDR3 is TGTGCCTGGGATTGCATACGGGCGACTGGGACCGATAACATCATCTTT.

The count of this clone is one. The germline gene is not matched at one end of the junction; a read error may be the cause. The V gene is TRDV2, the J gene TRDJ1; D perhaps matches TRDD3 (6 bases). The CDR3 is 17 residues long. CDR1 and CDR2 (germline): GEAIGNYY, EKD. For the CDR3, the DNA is TGTGCCTGTGACACCATCTTGGGAAGGGATAAGAACGATAACCTCATCTTT. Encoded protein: CACDTILGRDKNDNLIF.

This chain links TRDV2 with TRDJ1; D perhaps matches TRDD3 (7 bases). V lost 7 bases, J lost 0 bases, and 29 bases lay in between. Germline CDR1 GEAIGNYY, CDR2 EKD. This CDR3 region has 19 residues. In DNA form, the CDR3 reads TGTGCCTGGGACTTCCTCGGGGGTGGGGGAGATCCGTACACCGATAAACTCATCTTT. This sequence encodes CAWDFLGGGGDPYTDKLIF.

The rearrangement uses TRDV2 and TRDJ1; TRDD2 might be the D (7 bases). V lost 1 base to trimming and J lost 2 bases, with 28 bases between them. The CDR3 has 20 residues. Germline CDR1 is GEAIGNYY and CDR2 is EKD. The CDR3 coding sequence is TGTGCCTGTGACACGATTCCTACAAGTGATACGCGGAAGGGGACCGATAAACTCATCTTT. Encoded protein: CACDTIPTSDTRKGTDKLIF.

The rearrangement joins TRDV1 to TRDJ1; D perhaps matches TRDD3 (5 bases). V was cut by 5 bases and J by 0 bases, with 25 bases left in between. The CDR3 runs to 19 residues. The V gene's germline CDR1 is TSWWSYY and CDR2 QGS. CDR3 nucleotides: TGTGCTCTTGGGCCCCCCCCCGCCGGGGGGCGGAAGAACACCGATAAACTCATCTTT. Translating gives CALGPPPAGGRKNTDKLIF.

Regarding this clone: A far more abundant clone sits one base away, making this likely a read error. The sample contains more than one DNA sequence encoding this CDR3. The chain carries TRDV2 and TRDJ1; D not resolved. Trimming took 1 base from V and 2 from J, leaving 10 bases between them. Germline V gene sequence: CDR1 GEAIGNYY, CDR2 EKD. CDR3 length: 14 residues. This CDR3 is CACDTLAGTDKLIF. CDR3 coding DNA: TGTGCCTGTGACACTCTAGCTGGAACCGATAAACTCATCTTT.

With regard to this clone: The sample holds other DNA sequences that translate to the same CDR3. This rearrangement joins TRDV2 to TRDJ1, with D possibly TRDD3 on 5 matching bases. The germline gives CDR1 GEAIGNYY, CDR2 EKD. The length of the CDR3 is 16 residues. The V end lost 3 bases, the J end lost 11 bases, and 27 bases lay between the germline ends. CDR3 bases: TGTGCCTGTGACGCGTGGGGCCAAAAAAGGAAGGAGAAGCTCATCTTT. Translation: CACDAWGQKRKEKLIF.

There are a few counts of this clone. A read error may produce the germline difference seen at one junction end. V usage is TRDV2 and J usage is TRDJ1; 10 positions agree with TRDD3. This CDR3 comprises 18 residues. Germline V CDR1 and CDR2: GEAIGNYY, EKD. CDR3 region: CARDTVAGGYLYTDKLIF. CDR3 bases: TGTGCCCGTGACACCGTTGCTGGGGGATATCTGTACACCGATAAACTCATCTTT.

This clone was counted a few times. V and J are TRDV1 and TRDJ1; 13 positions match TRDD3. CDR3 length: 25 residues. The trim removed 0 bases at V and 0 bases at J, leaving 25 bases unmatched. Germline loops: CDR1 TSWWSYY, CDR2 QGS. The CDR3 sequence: CALGELPTLKTGGYASTHYTDKLIF. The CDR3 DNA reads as TGTGCTCTTGGGGAACTACCTACGCTGAAGACTGGGGGATACGCAAGCACCCACTACACCGATAAACTCATCTTT.

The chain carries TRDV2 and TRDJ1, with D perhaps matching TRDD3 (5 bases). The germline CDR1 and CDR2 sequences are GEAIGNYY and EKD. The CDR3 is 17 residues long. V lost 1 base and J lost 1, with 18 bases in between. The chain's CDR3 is CACDTRDQMGGTDKLIF. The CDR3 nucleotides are TGTGCCTGTGACACGCGGGATCAGATGGGCGGCACCGATAAACTCATCTTT.

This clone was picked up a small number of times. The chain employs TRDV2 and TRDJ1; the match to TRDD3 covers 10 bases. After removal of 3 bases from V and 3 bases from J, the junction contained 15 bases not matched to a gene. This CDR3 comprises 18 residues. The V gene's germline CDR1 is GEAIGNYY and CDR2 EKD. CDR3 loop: CACDAVEMGDTMSDKLIF. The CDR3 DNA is TGTGCCTGTGACGCTGTGGAAATGGGGGATACTATGTCCGATAAACTCATCTTT.

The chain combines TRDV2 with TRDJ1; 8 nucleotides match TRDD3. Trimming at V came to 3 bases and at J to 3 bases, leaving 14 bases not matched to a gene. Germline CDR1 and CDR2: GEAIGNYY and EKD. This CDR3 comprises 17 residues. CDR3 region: CACDVLGARGSPDKLIF. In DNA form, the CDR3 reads TGTGCCTGTGACGTACTGGGGGCCAGAGGGAGCCCCGATAAACTCATCTTT.